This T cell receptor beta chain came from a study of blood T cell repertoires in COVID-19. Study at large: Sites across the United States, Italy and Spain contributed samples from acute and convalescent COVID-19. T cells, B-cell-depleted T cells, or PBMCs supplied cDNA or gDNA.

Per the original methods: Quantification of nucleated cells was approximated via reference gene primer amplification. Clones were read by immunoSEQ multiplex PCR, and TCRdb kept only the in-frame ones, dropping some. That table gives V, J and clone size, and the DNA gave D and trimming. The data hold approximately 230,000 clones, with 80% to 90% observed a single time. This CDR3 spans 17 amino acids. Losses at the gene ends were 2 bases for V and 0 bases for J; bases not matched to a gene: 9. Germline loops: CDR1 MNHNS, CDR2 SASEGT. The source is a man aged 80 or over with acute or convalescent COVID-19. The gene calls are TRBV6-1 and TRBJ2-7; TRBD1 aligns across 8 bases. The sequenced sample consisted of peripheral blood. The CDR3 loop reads CASSELTAGQGSYEQYF. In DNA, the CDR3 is TGTGCCAGCAGTGAATTAACGGCCGGACAGGGCTCCTACGAGCAGTACTTC.